These 2 T cell receptor beta chains share one sample of origin, sequenced in a study of Ad26.COV2.S vaccination and SARS-CoV-2 variants. Treatment of the sample: around 19 received Ad26.COV2.S at low or high dose, single or two shots; about five received placebo; per-sample allocation not given. The samples were gathered on day 63 after the first injection of vaccine or placebo. The protocol was immunoSEQ multiplex PCR, while the TCRdb copy is restricted to in-frame clones and leaves out a portion. The sample holds 350,000 to 500,000 clones; 90% are singletons and the top ten take about 4.4%. The source was peripheral blood, collected in a trial of Ad26.COV2.S vaccine versus placebo. The receptors here all came from a person between 18 and 59 years old who received the Ad26.COV2.S COVID-19 vaccine or a placebo.

This chain uses TRBV19 with TRBJ2-6, with 7 bases lining up with TRBD2. Trimming at V came to 8 bases and at J to 3 bases, leaving 4 bases not matched to a gene. Germline V gene data show CDR1 as LNHDA and CDR2 as SQIVND (reference sequence). The CDR3 is 14 residues long. The CDR3 reads CASSSGNGANVLTF. CDR3 coding DNA: TGTGCCAGTTCAAGCGGGAATGGGGCCAACGTCCTGACTTTC.

The rearrangement links TRBV5-6 to TRBJ2-5; unclear D gene. Germline V gene lookup returns CDR1 SGHDT and CDR2 YYEEEE. V dropped 2 bases and J dropped 0 bases, with 8 bases sitting between them. This CDR3 is 14 amino acids long. The CDR3 is CASSLYRNQETQYF. The CDR3 DNA follows: TGTGCCAGCAGCTTATACAGAAACCAAGAGACCCAGTACTTC. Full variable domain (missing parts from reference TRBV5-6 and TRBJ2-5): DAGVTQSPTHLIKTRGQQVTLRCSPKSGHDTVSWYQQALGQGPQFIFQYYEEEERQRGNFPDRFSGHQFPNYSSELNVNALLLGDSALYLCASSLYRNQETQYFGPGTRLLVL.